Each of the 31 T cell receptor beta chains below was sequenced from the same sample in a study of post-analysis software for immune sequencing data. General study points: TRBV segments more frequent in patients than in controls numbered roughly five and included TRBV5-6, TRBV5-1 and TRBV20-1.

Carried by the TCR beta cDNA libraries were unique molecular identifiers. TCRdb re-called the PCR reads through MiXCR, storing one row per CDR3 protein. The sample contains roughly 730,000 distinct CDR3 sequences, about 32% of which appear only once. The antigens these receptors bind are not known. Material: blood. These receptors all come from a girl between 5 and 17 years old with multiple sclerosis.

CDR3 coding DNA: TGTGCCAGCAGTTTAAACTCCCGGAGCTCCTACAATGAGCAGTTCTTC. Translating it yields CASSLNSRSSYNEQFF. The rearrangement joins TRBV28 to TRBJ2-1; no firm D call. Per the germline V gene, CDR1 is MDHEN and CDR2 is SYDVKM. The V and J ends lost 2 bases and 0 bases respectively, with 11 bases between them. This CDR3 comprises 16 residues.

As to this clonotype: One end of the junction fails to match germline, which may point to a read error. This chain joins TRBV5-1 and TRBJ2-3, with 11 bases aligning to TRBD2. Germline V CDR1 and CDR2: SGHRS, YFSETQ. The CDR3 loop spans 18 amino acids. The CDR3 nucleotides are TGCGCCAGCAGGACCGGGACTAGCGGAGGACTTAGCACAGATGCGCAGTATTTT. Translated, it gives CASRTGTSGGLSTDAQYF. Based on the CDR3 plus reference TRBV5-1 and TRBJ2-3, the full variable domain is KAGVTQTPRYLIKTRGQQVTLSCSPISGHRSVSWYQQTPGQGLQFLFEYFSETQRNKGNFPGRFSGRQFSNSRSEMNVSTLELGDSALYLCASRTGTSGGLSTDAQYFGPGTRLTVL.

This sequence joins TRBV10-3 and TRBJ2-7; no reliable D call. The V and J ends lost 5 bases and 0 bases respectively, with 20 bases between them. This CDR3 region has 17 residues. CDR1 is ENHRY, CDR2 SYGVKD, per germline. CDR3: CAISNGRTKSPSYEQYF. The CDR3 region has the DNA TGTGCCATCAGTAATGGCAGGACCAAGTCCCCCTCCTACGAGCAGTACTTC.

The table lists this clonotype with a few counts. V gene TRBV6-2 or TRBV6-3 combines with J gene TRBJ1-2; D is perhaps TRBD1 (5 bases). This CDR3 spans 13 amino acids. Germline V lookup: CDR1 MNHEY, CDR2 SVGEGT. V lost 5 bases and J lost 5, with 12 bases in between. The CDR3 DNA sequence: TGTGCCAGCAGTCTGAGACAGCAATATGGCTACACCTTC. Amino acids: CASSLRQQYGYTF.

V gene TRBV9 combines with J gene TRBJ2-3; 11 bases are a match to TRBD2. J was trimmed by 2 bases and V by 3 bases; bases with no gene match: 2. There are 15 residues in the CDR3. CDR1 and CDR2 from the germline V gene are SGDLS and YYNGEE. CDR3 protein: CASSAGLADTDTQYF. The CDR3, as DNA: TGTGCCAGCAGCGCGGGACTAGCGGACACAGATACGCAGTATTTT.

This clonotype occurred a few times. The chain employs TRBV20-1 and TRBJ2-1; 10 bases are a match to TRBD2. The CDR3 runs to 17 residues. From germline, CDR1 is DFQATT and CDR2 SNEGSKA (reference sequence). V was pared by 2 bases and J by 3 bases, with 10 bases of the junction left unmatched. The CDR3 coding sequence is TGCAGTGCTAGAAGGGCTAGCGGGGGCGCCGGCTACAATGAGCAGTTCTTC. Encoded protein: CSARRASGGAGYNEQFF.

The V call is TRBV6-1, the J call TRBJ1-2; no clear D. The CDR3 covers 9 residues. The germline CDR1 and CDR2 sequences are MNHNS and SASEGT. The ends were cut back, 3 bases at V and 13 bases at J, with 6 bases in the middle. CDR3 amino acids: CASSEVTTF. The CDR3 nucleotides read TGTGCCAGCAGTGAGGTTACCACCTTC.

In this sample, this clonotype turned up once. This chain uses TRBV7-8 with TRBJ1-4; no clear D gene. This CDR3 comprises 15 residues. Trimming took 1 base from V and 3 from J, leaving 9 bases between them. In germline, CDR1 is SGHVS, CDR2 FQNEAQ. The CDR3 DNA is TGTGCCAGCAGCTTAGATGGGCAGCCTAATGAAAAACTGTTTTTT. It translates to CASSLDGQPNEKLFF.

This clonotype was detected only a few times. The CDR3 is CASSVAASTYEQYF. The CDR3 nucleotides are TGTGCCAGCAGCGTAGCGGCGAGCACCTACGAGCAGTACTTC. The rearrangement joins TRBV9 to TRBJ2-7; D unclear. Germline values: CDR1 SGDLS, CDR2 YYNGEE. V was pared by 0 bases and J by 2 bases, with 9 bases between. The CDR3 runs 14 residues. Using reference TRBV9 and TRBJ2-7 for the parts outside the CDR3, the full variable domain is DSGVTQTPKHLITATGQRVTLRCSPRSGDLSVYWYQQSLDQGLQFLIQYYNGEERAKGNILERFSAQQFPDLHSELNLSSLELGDSALYFCASSVAASTYEQYFGPGTRLTVT.

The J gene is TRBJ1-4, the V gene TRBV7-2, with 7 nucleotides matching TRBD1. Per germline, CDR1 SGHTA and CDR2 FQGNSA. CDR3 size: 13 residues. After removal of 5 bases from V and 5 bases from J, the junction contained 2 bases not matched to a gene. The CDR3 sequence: CASSTGQNEKLFF. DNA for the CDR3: TGTGCCAGCAGCACGGGACAGAATGAAAAACTGTTTTTT.

CDR3 protein: CASSSNVETQYF. The CDR3 nucleotides are TGTGCCAGCAGCTCCAACGTAGAGACCCAGTACTTC. The rearrangement links TRBV11-1 to TRBJ2-5; D remains unclear. The V and J ends lost 4 bases and 4 bases respectively, with 7 bases between them. The CDR3 consists of 12 residues. Germline CDR1 reads SGHAT; CDR2 reads FQDESV (reference sequence). Looking up the rest from reference TRBV11-1 and TRBJ2-5 gives the full variable domain: EAEVAQSPRYKITEKSQAVAFWCDPISGHATLYWYRQILGQGPELLVQFQDESVVDDSQLPKDRFSAERLKGVDSTLKIQPAELGDSAMYLCASSSNVETQYFGPGTRLLVL.

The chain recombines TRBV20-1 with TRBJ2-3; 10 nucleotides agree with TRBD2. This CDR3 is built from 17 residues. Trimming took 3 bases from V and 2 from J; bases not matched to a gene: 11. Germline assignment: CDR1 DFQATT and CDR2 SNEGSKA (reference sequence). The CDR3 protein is CSARVSSGGPSTDTQYF. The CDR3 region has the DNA TGCAGTGCTAGGGTGTCTAGCGGGGGCCCCTCCACAGATACGCAGTATTTT.

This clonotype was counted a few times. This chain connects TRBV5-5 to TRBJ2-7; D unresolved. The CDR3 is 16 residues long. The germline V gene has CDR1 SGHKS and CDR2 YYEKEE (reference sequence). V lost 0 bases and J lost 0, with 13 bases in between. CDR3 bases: TGTGCCAGCAGCTTGGCCGGCAGGCCAGGCTCCTACGAGCAGTACTTC. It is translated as CASSLAGRPGSYEQYF. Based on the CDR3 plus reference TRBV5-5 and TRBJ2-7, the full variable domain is DAGVTQSPTHLIKTRGQQVTLRCSPISGHKSVSWYQQVLGQGPQFIFQYYEKEERGRGNFPDRFSARQFPNYSSELNVNALLLGDSALYLCASSLAGRPGSYEQYFGPGTRLTVT.

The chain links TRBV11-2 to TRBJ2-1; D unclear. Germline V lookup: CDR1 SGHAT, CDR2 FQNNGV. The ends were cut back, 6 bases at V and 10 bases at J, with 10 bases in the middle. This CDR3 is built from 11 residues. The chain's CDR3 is CASSRAWEQFF. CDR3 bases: TGTGCCAGCAGTCGGGCCTGGGAGCAGTTCTTC.

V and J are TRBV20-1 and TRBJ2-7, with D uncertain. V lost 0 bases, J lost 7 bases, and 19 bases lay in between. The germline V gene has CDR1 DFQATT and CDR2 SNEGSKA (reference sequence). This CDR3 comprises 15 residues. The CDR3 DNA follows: TGCAGTGCTAGAGATGGATCGAGCTCCTACAATGAGCAGTACTTC. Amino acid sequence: CSARDGSSSYNEQYF.

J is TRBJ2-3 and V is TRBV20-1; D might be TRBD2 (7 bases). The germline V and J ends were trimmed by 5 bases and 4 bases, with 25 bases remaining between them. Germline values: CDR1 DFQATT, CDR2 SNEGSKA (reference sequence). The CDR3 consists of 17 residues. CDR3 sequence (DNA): TGCAGTGCTCCGAAGGTAGCGGGTGGGGGCAGTGCAGATACGCAGTATTTT. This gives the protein CSAPKVAGGGSADTQYF.

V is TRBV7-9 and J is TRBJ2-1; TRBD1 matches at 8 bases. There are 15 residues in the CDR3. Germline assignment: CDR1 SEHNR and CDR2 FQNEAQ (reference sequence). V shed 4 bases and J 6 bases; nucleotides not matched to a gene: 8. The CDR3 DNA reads TGTGCCAGCAGCTCCGGGACAGGTGGGGGCAATGAGCAGTTCTTC. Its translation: CASSSGTGGGNEQFF.

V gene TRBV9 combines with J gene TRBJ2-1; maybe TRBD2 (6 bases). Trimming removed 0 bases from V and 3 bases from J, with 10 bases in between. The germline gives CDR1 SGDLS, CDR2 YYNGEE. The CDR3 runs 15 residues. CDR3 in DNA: TGTGCCAGCAGCGTAGATTCGGGAGACTACAATGAGCAGTTCTTC. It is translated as CASSVDSGDYNEQFF.

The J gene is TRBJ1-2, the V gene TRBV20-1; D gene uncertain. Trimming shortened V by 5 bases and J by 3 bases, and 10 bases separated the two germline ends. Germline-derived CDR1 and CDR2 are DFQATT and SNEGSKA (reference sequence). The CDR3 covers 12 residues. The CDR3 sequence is CSAGGRDYGYTF. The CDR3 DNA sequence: TGCAGTGCTGGAGGGCGGGACTATGGCTACACCTTC.

The CDR3 here is CASSFIGTGQNYGYTF. In DNA, the CDR3 is TGTGCCAGCAGTTTTATCGGGACAGGACAAAACTATGGCTACACCTTC. The chain couples TRBV28 to TRBJ1-2, with TRBD1 matching 8 bases. The CDR3 is 16 residues long. Unmatched junction bases numbered 8, after V lost 3 bases and J lost 2 bases. In germline, CDR1 is MDHEN, CDR2 SYDVKM.

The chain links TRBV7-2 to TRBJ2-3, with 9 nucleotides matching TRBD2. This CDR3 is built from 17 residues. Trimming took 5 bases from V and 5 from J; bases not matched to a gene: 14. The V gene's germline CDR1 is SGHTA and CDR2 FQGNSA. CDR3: CASSVSLGGGARDTQYF. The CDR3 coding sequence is TGTGCCAGCAGCGTATCTCTGGGCGGGGGGGCCCGAGATACGCAGTATTTT.

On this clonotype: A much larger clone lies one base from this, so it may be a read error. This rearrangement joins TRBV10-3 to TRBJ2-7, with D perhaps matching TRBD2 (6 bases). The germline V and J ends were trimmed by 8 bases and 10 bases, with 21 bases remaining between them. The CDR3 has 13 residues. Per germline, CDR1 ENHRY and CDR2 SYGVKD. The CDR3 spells CAIGLREQEAQYF. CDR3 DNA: TGTGCCATCGGTCTGCGGGAACAAGAGGCCCAGTACTTC.

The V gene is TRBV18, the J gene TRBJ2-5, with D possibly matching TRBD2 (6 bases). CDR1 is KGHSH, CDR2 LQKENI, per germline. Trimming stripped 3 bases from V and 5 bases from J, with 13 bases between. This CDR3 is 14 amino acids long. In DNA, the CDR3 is TGTGCCAGCTCACCGGGGCGGCTAGCGGAGACCCAGTACTTC. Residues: CASSPGRLAETQYF.

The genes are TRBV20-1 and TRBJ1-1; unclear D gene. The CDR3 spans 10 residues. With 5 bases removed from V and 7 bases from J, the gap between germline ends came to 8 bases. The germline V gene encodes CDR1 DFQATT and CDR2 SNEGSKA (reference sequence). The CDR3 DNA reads TGCAGTGCTTTGGACGGTGAAGCTTTCTTT. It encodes CSALDGEAFF.

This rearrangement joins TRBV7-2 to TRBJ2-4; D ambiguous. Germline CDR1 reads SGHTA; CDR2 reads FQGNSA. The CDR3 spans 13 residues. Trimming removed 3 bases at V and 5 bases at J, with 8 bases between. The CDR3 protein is CASSFGSQNIQYF. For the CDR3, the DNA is TGTGCCAGCAGCTTTGGCAGCCAAAACATTCAGTACTTC.

Written as DNA, the CDR3 is TGCAGCGCCCGGACACAATCCTACGAGCAGTACTTC. Amino acid sequence: CSARTQSYEQYF. V and J are TRBV29-1 and TRBJ2-7, with a tentative D call TRBD1 (5 bases). V lost 7 bases to trimming and J lost 1 base, with 11 bases between them. The CDR3 is 12 residues long. Germline CDR1 SQVTM, CDR2 ANQGSEA.

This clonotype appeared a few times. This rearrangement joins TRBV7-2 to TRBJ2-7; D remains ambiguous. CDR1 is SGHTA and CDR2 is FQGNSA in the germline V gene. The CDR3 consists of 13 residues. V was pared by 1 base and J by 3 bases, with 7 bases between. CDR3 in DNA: TGTGCCAGCAGCTTAGTAGGGTACTACGAGCAGTACTTC. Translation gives CASSLVGYYEQYF.

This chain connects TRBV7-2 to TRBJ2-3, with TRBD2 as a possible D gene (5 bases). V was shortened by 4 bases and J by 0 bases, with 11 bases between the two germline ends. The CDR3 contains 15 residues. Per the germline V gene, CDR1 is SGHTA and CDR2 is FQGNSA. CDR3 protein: CASSSRLTSTDTQYF. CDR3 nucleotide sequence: TGTGCCAGCAGCTCCCGACTAACTAGCACAGATACGCAGTATTTT.

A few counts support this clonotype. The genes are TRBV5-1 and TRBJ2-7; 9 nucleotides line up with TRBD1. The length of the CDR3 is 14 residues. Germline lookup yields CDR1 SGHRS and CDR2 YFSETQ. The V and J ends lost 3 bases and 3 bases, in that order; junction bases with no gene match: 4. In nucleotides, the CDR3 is TGCGCCAGCAGCTATGGGGACAGGGTCTACGAGCAGTACTTC. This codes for CASSYGDRVYEQYF. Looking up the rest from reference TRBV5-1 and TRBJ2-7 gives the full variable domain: KAGVTQTPRYLIKTRGQQVTLSCSPISGHRSVSWYQQTPGQGLQFLFEYFSETQRNKGNFPGRFSGRQFSNSRSEMNVSTLELGDSALYLCASSYGDRVYEQYFGPGTRLTVT.

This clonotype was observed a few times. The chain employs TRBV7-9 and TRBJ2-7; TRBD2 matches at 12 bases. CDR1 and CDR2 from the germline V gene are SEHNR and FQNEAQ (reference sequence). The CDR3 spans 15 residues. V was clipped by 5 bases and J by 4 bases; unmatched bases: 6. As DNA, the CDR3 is TGTGCCAGCAGCCCCGGACTAGCGGGGCGTTACGAGCAGTACTTC. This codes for CASSPGLAGRYEQYF.

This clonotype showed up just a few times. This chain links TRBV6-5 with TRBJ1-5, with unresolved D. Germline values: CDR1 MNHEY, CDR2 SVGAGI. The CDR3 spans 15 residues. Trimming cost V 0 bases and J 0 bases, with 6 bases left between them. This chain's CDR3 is CASSYSRNSNQPQHF. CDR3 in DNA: TGTGCCAGCAGTTACTCACGGAATAGCAATCAGCCCCAGCATTTT.